The rows below give T cell receptor beta chains drawn from one sample of a study of T cell repertoires in cytomegalovirus infection. TCRdb redid the calling of the reads with MiXCR, one entry per CDR3 protein. The sample has 70,000 or so distinct CDR3 sequences; about 29% are singletons. What these receptors recognize is not known. The specimen was CD8+ T cells from cultured PBMCs, collected from culture after CMV antigen stimulation. The receptor set was obtained from a human donor in good health (CMV status not recorded). Some clones in this sample may be carry-over from other donors' samples. Both conserved end residues are part of each CDR3. D genes are given only for firm matches. Clone sizes are given selectively: once, few, many, or a class where the clone is expanded.

size: few; D: TRBD2; J: TRBJ2-7; V: TRBV19; DNA: TGTGCCAGTAGTATAGGGGAGGGCTACGAGCAGTACTTC; CDR3: CASSIGEGYEQYF
size: .; D: .; J: TRBJ2-1; V: TRBV9; DNA: TGTGCCAGCAGCGTAGACGGCAGGGGAAGTGAGCAGTTCTTC; CDR3: CASSVDGRGSEQFF
size: many; D: TRBD1; J: TRBJ2-1; V: TRBV4-3; DNA: TGCGCCAGCAGCCAAGATGGGGACAGACCTTACAATGAGCAGTTCTTC; CDR3: CASSQDGDRPYNEQFF
size: few; D: .; J: TRBJ1-3; V: TRBV5-5; DNA: TGTGCCAGCAGCAGCGGACAAGATGGAAACACCATATATTTT; CDR3: CASSSGQDGNTIYF
size: .; D: TRBD1; J: TRBJ1-2; V: TRBV11-2; DNA: TGTGCCAGCAGGGGGACAGGGGTCCACTTTAACTATGGCTACACCTTC; CDR3: CASRGTGVHFNYGYTF
size: .; D: .; J: TRBJ2-7; V: TRBV7-8; DNA: TGTGCCAGCAGCTTAGGGGGGGGCGGACTTTACGAGCAGTACTTC; CDR3: CASSLGGGGLYEQYF
size: once; D: TRBD2; J: TRBJ2-7; V: TRBV5-4; DNA: TGTGCCAGCATCCTGCCCGGGGGGGAGCAGTACTTC; CDR3: CASILPGGEQYF
size: .; D: TRBD2; J: TRBJ2-3; V: TRBV4-3; DNA: TGCGCCAGCAGCCAAGAGCCGGGACTAGCGGGAGGGGGGGATACGCAGTATTTT; CDR3: CASSQEPGLAGGGDTQYF
size: .; D: .; J: TRBJ2-4; V: TRBV6-2/TRBV6-3; DNA: TGTGCCAGCAGTTACTCGACGGGGATGTTAGCCAAAAACATTCAGTACTTC; CDR3: CASSYSTGMLAKNIQYF
size: few; D: TRBD1; J: TRBJ1-3; V: TRBV28; DNA: TGTGCCAGCAGTTTTGAACAGGGGGCAGTTGGAAACACCATATATTTT; CDR3: CASSFEQGAVGNTIYF
size: many; D: .; J: TRBJ1-1; V: TRBV27; DNA: TGTGCCAGCAGTTTATCAGGCGTCTACACTGAAGCTTTCTTT; CDR3: CASSLSGVYTEAFF
size: few; D: .; J: TRBJ1-5; V: TRBV29-1; DNA: TGCAGCGTTGAGACGTCCGGGGATCAGCCCCAGCATTTT; CDR3: CSVETSGDQPQHF
size: .; D: .; J: TRBJ1-5; V: TRBV5-4; DNA: TGTGCCAGCAGCTTGGGCACCAATCAGCCCCAGCATTTT; CDR3: CASSLGTNQPQHF
size: .; D: .; J: TRBJ2-3; V: TRBV5-8; DNA: TGTGCCAGCAGCTCCTCCCCAATAGTCCCAGATACGCAGTATTTT; CDR3: CASSSSPIVPDTQYF
size: .; D: .; J: TRBJ2-1; V: TRBV19; DNA: TGTGCCAGTAGTAGGTCCACTTACGAGCAGTTCTTC; CDR3: CASSRSTYEQFF
size: many; D: .; J: TRBJ1-1; V: TRBV6-1; DNA: TGTGCCAGCAGTGGCGGGACACGGGCCACTGAAGCTTTCTTT; CDR3: CASSGGTRATEAFF
size: few; D: .; J: TRBJ2-7; V: TRBV4-3; DNA: TGCGCCAGCAGCCAAGAAAGGGGAGCGATAGCCTACGAGCAGTACTTC; CDR3: CASSQERGAIAYEQYF
size: .; D: .; J: TRBJ2-7; V: TRBV27; DNA: TGTGCCAGCAGTTTATCGTTTATATTGTCCTACGAGCAGCACTTC; CDR3: CASSLSFILSYEQHF
size: few; D: TRBD2; J: TRBJ2-1; V: TRBV15; DNA: TGTGCCACCAGCAGAGAACTGGGCGGGGGCAATGAGCAGTTCTTC; CDR3: CATSRELGGGNEQFF
size: .; D: .; J: TRBJ2-7; V: TRBV13; DNA: TGTGCCAGCAGCCCAGGGGTTTCTAGCGAGCAGTACTTC; CDR3: CASSPGVSSEQYF
size: .; D: TRBD1; J: TRBJ2-7; V: TRBV5-4; DNA: TGTGCCGTCGATACTCGGGACAGGGCCCACGAGCAGTACTTC; CDR3: CAVDTRDRAHEQYF
size: many; D: TRBD1; J: TRBJ2-1; V: TRBV7-9; DNA: TGTGCCAGCAGCCCACAGATCGCGACAGGGAGCTCCTACAATGAGCAGTTCTTC; CDR3: CASSPQIATGSSYNEQFF
size: .; D: .; J: TRBJ1-1; V: TRBV6-2/TRBV6-3; DNA: TGTGCCAGCAGCCGCGCGGGGGGCGCAGTAGGTAGTACTGAAGCTTTCTTT; CDR3: CASSRAGGAVGSTEAFF
size: few; D: TRBD1; J: TRBJ1-6; V: TRBV12-3/TRBV12-4; DNA: TGTGCCAGCAGTGAATGGACAGGGGCTAATTCACCCCTCCACTTT; CDR3: CASSEWTGANSPLHF
size: few; D: TRBD1; J: TRBJ1-1; V: TRBV27; DNA: TGTGCCAGCAGGGACAGGGGGTTGGACACTGAAGCTTTCTTT; CDR3: CASRDRGLDTEAFF
size: .; D: .; J: TRBJ1-5; V: TRBV20-1; DNA: TGCAGTGCTAGAGATCGAGGCTTTAGCAATCAGCCCCAGCATTTT; CDR3: CSARDRGFSNQPQHF
size: .; D: .; J: TRBJ1-1; V: TRBV30; DNA: TGTGCCTGGTTAAATATCGGACTGTACACTGAAGCTTTCTTT; CDR3: CAWLNIGLYTEAFF
size: .; D: TRBD2; J: TRBJ2-3; V: TRBV12-5; DNA: TGTGCTAGTGGTTTTAGCGGGGGGACAAGAGATACGCAGTATTTT; CDR3: CASGFSGGTRDTQYF
size: few; D: TRBD1; J: TRBJ1-5; V: TRBV19; DNA: TGTGCCAGTAGTACCGACAGGGGGCTCAGCAATCAGCCCCAGCATTTT; CDR3: CASSTDRGLSNQPQHF
size: few; D: TRBD1; J: TRBJ2-7; V: TRBV11-2; DNA: TGTGCCAGCAGCCCACCCCACTTTGGGCAGGGGGTCTACGAGCAGTACTTC; CDR3: CASSPPHFGQGVYEQYF
size: .; D: .; J: TRBJ1-1; V: TRBV12-3/TRBV12-4; DNA: TGTGCCAGCAGTTTGGCGGGGCCGAACACTGAAGCCTTCTTT; CDR3: CASSLAGPNTEAFF
size: .; D: TRBD1; J: TRBJ1-2; V: TRBV30; DNA: TGTGCCTGGAGTCTTTGGACAGGGGGTGACTATGGCTACACCTTC; CDR3: CAWSLWTGGDYGYTF
size: few; D: .; J: TRBJ1-2; V: TRBV4-2; DNA: TGTGCCAGCAGGCGTGAACCAGCTAACTATGGCTACACCTTC; CDR3: CASRREPANYGYTF